This T cell receptor (beta chain) was documented in a study of beta chain features in type 1 diabetes. The CDR3 covers 16 residues. Deletions cut 8 bases from V and 0 bases from J, with 17 bases between. Germline-derived CDR1 and CDR2 are MNHEY and SMNVEV (reference sequence). This clone was counted a few times. Expressed TCRB transcripts got sequenced, as all isolated RNA was reverse transcribed. Profiling relied on immunoSEQ multiplex PCR, and the TCRdb table lists in-frame clones only, not all of them. The sample contains around 250,000 clones, 55% to 70% of which appear only once. A single heparinised draw of roughly 100 mL on average was taken per donor.

The sample taken for sequencing was naive CD4+ T cells from blood. V and J are TRBV27 and TRBJ1-3; no clear D gene. The clonotype was recovered from a man younger than 40 in good health. DNA for the CDR3: TGTGCCAGCCTCGTTAGTACGGTGAGCTCTGGAAACACCATATATTTT. Translation: CASLVSTVSSGNTIYF.